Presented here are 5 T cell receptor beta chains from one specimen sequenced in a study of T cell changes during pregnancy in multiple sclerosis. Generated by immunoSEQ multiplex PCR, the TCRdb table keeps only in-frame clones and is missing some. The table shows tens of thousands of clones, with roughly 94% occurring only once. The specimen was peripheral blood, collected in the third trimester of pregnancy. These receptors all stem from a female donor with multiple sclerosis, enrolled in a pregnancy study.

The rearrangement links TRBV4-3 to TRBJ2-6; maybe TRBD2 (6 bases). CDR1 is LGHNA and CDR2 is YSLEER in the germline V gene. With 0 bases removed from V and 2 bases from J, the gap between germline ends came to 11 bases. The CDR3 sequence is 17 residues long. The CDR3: CASSQDWGDPGANVLTF. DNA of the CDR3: TGCGCCAGCAGCCAAGATTGGGGGGACCCTGGGGCCAACGTCCTGACTTTC.

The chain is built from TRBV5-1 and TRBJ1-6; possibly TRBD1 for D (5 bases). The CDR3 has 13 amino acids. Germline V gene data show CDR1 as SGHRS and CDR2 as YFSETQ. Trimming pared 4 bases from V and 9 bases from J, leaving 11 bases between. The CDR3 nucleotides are TGCGCCAGCAGCGCTGGGGGGGGTTCACCCCTCCACTTT. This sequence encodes CASSAGGGSPLHF.

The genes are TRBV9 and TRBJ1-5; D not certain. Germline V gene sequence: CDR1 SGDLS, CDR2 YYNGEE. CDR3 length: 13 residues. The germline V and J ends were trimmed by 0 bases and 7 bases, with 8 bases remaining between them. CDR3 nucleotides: TGTGCCAGCAGCGTAGATGCCCGGCAGCCCCAGCATTTT. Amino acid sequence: CASSVDARQPQHF.

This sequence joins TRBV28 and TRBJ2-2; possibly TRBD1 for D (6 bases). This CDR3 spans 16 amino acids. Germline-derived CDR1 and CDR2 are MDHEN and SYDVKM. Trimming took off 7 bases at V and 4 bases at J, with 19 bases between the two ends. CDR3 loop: CASTRGRIPGTGELFF. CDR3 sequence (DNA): TGTGCCAGCACCAGGGGACGGATCCCGGGCACCGGGGAGCTGTTTTTT.

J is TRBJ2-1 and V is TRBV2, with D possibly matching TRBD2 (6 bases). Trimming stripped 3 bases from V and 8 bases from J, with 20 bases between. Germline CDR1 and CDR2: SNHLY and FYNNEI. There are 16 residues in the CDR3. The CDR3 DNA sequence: TGTGCCAGCAGTGAGGAGGGCGACTCACGGGTCGATGAGCAGTTCTTC. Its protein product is CASSEEGDSRVDEQFF. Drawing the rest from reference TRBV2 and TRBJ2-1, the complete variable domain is EPEVTQTPSHQVTQMGQEVILRCVPISNHLYFYWYRQILGQKVEFLVSFYNNEISEKSEIFDDQFSVERPDGSNFTLKIRSTKLEDSAMYFCASSEEGDSRVDEQFFGPGTRLTVL.